A single sample gave rise to the 5 T cell receptor beta chains below, sequenced in a study of OX40 agonist ivuxolimab in advanced cancers. Sequencing was performed with immunoSEQ multiplex PCR; in TCRdb, only in-frame clones are kept and a portion is missing. The repertoire holds tens of thousands of clones, with approximately 91% as singletons. The sample here was CD4+ or CD8+ T cells sorted from blood, taken in a trial of the OX40 agonist ivuxolimab. These receptors came from an adult with an advanced solid tumor such as melanoma, head and neck, liver or kidney cancer.

This chain connects TRBV7-9 to TRBJ2-3; D perhaps matches TRBD2 (5 bases). Trimming took 2 bases from V and 6 from J, leaving 9 bases between them. Per the germline V gene, CDR1 is SEHNR and CDR2 is FQNEAQ (reference sequence). The CDR3 has 13 residues. CDR3 nucleotide sequence: TGTGCCAGCAGCTTAAGAGGGAGCGATACGCAGTATTTT. It translates to CASSLRGSDTQYF.

This sequence joins TRBV7-9 and TRBJ1-2, with D possibly being TRBD1 (5 bases). V lost 5 bases and J 0 bases, leaving 13 bases between the germline ends. This CDR3 spans 15 amino acids. Germline CDR1 SEHNR, CDR2 FQNEAQ (reference sequence). In nucleotides, the CDR3 is TGTGCCAGCAGCCCAATAACAGGCGCTAACTATGGCTACACCTTC. Translated, it gives CASSPITGANYGYTF.

The count of this clone is one. Written as DNA, the CDR3 is TGTGCCAGCACAGGGGGGGGAGCTGGGGCCAACGTCCTGACTTTC. It codes for CASTGGGAGANVLTF. V gene TRBV2 combines with J gene TRBJ2-6, with D perhaps given as TRBD1 or TRBD2 (7 bases each). CDR1 and CDR2 (germline): SNHLY, FYNNEI. The CDR3 covers 15 residues. Between the trimmed V and J ends, which lost 7 bases and 2 bases, there was a span of 12 bases.

This clone turned up a few times. This chain uses TRBV29-1 with TRBJ2-3; 9 bases line up with TRBD2. The CDR3 runs 15 residues. The V segment lost 3 bases and the J segment 2 bases; nucleotides outside the gene matches: 6. The germline V gene encodes CDR1 SQVTM and CDR2 ANQGSEA. The CDR3 loop reads CSVELAGETTDTQYF. CDR3 in DNA: TGCAGCGTTGAGTTAGCGGGGGAGACCACAGATACGCAGTATTTT.

This clone was counted once. The chain has TRBV28 and TRBJ2-5; the D gene could be TRBD1 or TRBD2 (6 bases each). CDR1 MDHEN and CDR2 SYDVKM come from the germline V gene. The CDR3 covers 14 residues. V was clipped by 3 bases and J by 2 bases, with 10 bases between them. The CDR3 here is CASSFSGAQETQYF. CDR3 coding DNA: TGTGCCAGCAGTTTTTCGGGGGCGCAAGAGACCCAGTACTTC. The variable domain in full, completed from reference TRBV28 and TRBJ2-5, reads DVKVTQSSRYLVKRTGEKVFLECVQDMDHENMFWYRQDPGLGLRLIYFSYDVKMKEKGDIPEGYSVSREKKERFSLILESASTNQTSMYLCASSFSGAQETQYFGPGTRLLVL.